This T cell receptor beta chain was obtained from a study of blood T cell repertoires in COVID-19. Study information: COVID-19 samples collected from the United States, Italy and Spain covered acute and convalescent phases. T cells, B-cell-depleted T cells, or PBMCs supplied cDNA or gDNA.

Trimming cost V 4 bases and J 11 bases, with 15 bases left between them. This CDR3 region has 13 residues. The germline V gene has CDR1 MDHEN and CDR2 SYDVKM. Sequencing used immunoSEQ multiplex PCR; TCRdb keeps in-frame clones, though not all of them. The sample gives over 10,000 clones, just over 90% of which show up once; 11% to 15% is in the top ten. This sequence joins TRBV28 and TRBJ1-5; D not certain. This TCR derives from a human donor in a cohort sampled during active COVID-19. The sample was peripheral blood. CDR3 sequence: CASSSGRRGSQHF. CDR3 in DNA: TGTGCCAGCAGTTCAGGCCGCCGTGGGTCCCAGCATTTT.